The sample holds many counts of the clone carrying this T cell receptor beta chain. Its antigen is still unknown. Molecular barcoding with unique molecular identifiers was used for the TCRbeta library. Via MiXCR, TCRdb re-called the PCR reads, giving one row per CDR3 protein. The sample shows about 150,000 distinct CDR3 sequences, around 8.8% of them seen only once. Germline loops: CDR1 SGHRS, CDR2 YFSETQ. CDR3 size: 12 residues. V was shortened by 4 bases and J by 6 bases, with 11 bases between the two germline ends. This sample was taken from a study of T-cell reconstitution after alpha-beta-depleted transplantation in children. Study results and limitations: At one year after transplant, newly produced T cells mostly accounted for T-cell counts and diversity. Where alpha-beta T cells came from about two months after transplant was reportedly several hundred expanded graft clones.

The TCR sequence derives from a female patient younger than 10 who had a stem cell transplant for congenital amegakaryocytic thrombocytopenia, so the T cells may come from the graft donor. The starting material was PBMCs, mostly from graft donor cells, obtained 180 days after TCRalphabeta/CD19-depleted stem cell transplant. V usage is TRBV5-1 and J usage is TRBJ2-7; the D gene is possibly TRBD1 (6 bases). The CDR3 reads CASSPGVGEQYF. As DNA, the CDR3 is TGCGCCAGCAGCCCAGGGGTCGGCGAGCAGTACTTC.